This TCR beta chain was found in a study of spatial heterogeneity in lung cancer. Broader study findings: Circulating ubiquitous expanded tumor TCRs were observed more frequently at resection than at follow-up.

Noted time point: sample taken at primary tumor resection. The authors sequenced whole RNA from tumor, nontumor lung or frozen PBMC without sorting. This clonotype was found many times. What it recognizes is unknown. Unique molecular identifiers, one per molecule, were present on every TCR cDNA molecule. TCRdb fed the 5' RACE reads into MiXCR, producing one record per CDR3 protein. The sample has about 26,000 distinct CDR3 sequences; roughly 13% are singletons. Per the germline V gene, CDR1 is MNHEY and CDR2 is SVGEGT. The V end lost 0 bases, the J end lost 7 bases, and 1 base lay between the germline ends. The CDR3 loop spans 11 amino acids.

Material: PBMCs, obtained at surgery. This receptor was identified in a female donor with early-stage non-small cell lung cancer. V usage is TRBV6-2 or TRBV6-3 and J usage is TRBJ2-4; no clear D. CDR3: CASSYSNIQYF. For the CDR3, the DNA is TGTGCCAGCAGTTACTCGAACATTCAGTACTTC.